The present T cell receptor (beta chain) was sequenced within a study of a mutant IDH1 vaccine in newly diagnosed glioma. The time point: baseline, week 1 (first vaccination visit). Regarding treatment: pre-vaccination baseline after standard-of-care therapy. The assay was immunoSEQ multiplex PCR, and TCRdb's table has in-frame clones only and misses some. The data show over 30,000 clones, about three quarters seen once. CDR3 length: 15 residues. From germline, CDR1 is SGHVS and CDR2 FQNEAQ. The V gene lost 5 bases and the J gene lost 6 bases, with 19 bases spanning the gap. This specimen was peripheral blood mononuclear cells (PBMCs), taken from a glioma patient treated with radiotherapy, temozolomide or both. The source of this sequence is a man aged 50 to 60 with glioma. Some clones in this sample may be carry-over from other donors' samples. The chain uses TRBV7-8 and TRBJ1-2, with D hard to call. For the CDR3, the DNA is TGTGCCAGCAGCAGTACGTCCGTCGGGGATAATGGCTACACCTTC. Translated, it gives CASSSTSVGDNGYTF.